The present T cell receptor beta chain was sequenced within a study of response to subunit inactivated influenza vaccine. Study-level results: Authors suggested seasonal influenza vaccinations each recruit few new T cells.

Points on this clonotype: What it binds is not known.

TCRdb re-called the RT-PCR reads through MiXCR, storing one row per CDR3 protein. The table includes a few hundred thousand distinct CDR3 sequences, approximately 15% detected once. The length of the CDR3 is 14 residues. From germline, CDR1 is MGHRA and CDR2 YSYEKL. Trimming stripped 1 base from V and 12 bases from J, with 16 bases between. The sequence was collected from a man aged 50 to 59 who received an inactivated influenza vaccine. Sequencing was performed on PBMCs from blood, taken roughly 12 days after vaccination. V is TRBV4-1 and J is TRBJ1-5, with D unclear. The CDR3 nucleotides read TGCGCCAGCAGCCAAGGTTCCGGCGAGCGGAGCCAGCATTTT. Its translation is CASSQGSGERSQHF.